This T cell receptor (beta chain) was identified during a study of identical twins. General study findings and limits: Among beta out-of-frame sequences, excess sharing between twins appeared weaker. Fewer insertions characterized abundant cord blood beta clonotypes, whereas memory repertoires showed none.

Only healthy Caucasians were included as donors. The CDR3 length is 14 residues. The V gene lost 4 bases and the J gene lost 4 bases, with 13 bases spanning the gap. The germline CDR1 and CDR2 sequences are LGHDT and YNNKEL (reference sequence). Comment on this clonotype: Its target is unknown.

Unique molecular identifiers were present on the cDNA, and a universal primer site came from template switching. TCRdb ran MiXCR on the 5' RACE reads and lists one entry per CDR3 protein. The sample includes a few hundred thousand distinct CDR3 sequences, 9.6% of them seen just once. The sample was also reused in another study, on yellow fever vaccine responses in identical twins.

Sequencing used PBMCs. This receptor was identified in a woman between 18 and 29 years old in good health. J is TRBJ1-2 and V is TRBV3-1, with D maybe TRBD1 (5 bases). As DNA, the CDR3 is TGTGCCAGCAGCCCCCAGGGTTTCGGCTATGGCTACACCTTC. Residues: CASSPQGFGYGYTF.